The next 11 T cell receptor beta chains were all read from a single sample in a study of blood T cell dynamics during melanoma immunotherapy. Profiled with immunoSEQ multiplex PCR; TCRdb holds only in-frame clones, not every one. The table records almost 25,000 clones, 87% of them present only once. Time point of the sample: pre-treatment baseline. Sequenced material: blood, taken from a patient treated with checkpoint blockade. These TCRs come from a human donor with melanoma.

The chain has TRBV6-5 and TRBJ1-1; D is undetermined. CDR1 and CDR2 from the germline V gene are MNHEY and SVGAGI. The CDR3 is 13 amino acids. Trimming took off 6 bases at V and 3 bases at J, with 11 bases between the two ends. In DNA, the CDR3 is TGTGCCAGCAGATGGGGTCGGGACACTGAAGCTTTCTTT. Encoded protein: CASRWGRDTEAFF.

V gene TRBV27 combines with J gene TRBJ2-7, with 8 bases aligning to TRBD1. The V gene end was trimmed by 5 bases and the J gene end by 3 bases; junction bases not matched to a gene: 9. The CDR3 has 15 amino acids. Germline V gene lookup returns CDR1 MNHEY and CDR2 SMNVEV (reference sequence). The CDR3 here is CASSLATGVYYEQYF. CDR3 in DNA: TGTGCCAGCAGTCTGGCGACAGGGGTCTACTACGAGCAGTACTTC.

CDR3 DNA sequence: TGTGCCAGCAGCTTGAGTACGATACGTAGGGGCCATGAGCAGTTCTTC. Its translation is CASSLSTIRRGHEQFF. The rearrangement joins TRBV5-6 to TRBJ2-1; weak D call: TRBD1 (5 bases). This CDR3 spans 16 amino acids. Germline values: CDR1 SGHDT, CDR2 YYEEEE. Trimming removed 1 base at V and 8 bases at J, with 19 bases between.

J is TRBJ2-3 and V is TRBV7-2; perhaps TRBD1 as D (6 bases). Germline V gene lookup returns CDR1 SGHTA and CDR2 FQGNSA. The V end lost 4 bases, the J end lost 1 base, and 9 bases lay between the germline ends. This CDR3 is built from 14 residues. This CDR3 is CASSSRTGTDTQYF. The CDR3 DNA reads TGTGCCAGCAGCTCAAGGACAGGCACAGATACGCAGTATTTT.

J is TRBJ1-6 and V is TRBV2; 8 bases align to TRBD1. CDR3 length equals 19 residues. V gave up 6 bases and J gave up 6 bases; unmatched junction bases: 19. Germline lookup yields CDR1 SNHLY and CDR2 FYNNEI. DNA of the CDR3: TGTGCCAGCAGAAAGCACTTCGTTATTGCAGGGGGCGGTAATTCACCCCTCCACTTT. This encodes CASRKHFVIAGGGNSPLHF.

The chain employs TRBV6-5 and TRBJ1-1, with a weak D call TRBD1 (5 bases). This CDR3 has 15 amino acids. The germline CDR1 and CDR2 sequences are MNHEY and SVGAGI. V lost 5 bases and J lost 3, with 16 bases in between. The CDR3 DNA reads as TGTGCCAGCAGTCCCCGGAGGGTAGGGGACACTGAAGCTTTCTTT. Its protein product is CASSPRRVGDTEAFF.

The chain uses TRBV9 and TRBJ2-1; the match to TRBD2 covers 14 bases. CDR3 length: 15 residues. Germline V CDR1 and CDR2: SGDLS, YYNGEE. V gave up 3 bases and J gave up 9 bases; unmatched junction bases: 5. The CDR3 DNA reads TGTGCCAGCAGCGGGGCGGGACTAGCGGGGGCTGAGCAGTTCTTC. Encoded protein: CASSGAGLAGAEQFF.

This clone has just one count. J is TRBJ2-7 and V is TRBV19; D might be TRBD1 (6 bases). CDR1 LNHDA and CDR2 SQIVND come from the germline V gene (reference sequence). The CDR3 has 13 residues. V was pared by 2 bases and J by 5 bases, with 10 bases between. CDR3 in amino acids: CASSIQGSHEQYF. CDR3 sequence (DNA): TGTGCCAGTAGTATACAGGGGTCACACGAGCAGTACTTC.

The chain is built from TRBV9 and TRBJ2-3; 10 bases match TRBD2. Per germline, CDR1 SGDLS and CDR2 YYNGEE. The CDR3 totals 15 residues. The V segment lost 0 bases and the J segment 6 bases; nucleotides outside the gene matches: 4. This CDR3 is CASSVVTSGIDTQYF. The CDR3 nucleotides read TGTGCCAGCAGCGTAGTCACTAGCGGGATTGATACGCAGTATTTT.

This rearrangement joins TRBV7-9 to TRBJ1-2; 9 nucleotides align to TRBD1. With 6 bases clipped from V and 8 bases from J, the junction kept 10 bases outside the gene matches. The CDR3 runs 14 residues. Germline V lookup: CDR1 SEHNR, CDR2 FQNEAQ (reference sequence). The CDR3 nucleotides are TGTGCCAGCAGTACCGGGACAGGGCTCTTCGGCTACACCTTC. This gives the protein CASSTGTGLFGYTF.

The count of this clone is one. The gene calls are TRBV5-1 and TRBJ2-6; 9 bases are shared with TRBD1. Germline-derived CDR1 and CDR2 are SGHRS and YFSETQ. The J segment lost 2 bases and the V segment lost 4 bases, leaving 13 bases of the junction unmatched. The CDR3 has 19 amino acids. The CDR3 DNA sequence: TGCGCCAGCAGCCTGACTCACCGGGACAGGGTCCCTGGGGCCAACGTCCTGACTTTC. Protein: CASSLTHRDRVPGANVLTF.